This T cell receptor (beta chain) was sequenced for a study of cytomegalovirus exposure and HLA in healthy donors (dated 2017 in TCRdb). For the study in its entirety: According to an earlier analysis of 550 to 700 of the donors, 150 million to 200 million T cells yielded 120 million or so unique TCR beta sequences and about 300 Gb of sequence data. About 330 gigabases of sequencing data and around 80 million unique TCR sequences made up an early release that covered over 550 HLA-typed donors. The genetic ancestry cluster associated with self-reported Caucasian donors included roughly four fifths of the 398 genotyped donors. The study aimed to test whether cataloging public T cell receptors could reveal signatures of past pathogen exposure. The T cell repertoires of 670 or so subjects were profiled by immunosequencing and related to cytomegalovirus serostatus. In addition to the first cohort of 500 to 850 subjects, a separate validation cohort of some 120 different subjects was used. To predict cytomegalovirus infection status, the study brought together high-throughput TCR immunosequencing, statistical association of individual TCRs with disease status, and machine learning. To study patterns of TCR occurrence, a later analysis re-analyzed previously published TCR beta repertoires from 650 to 750 donors and added high-resolution HLA genotyping. The later analysis used no new phenotypic data to find candidate immune exposures, relying instead on TCR beta sequences and their occurrence across donors. An earlier analysis of around 540 of the donors applied high-throughput TCR beta sequencing to assess whether each TCR beta V gene segment acted as functional or pseudogenic. Donor age, sex, ethnicity and CMV serostatus were compiled alongside the repertoire data. A later genetic analysis took genome-wide SNP genotypes for about three fifths of the 666 donors and used that subset as a discovery cohort. All discovery cohort repertoires had been generated using a single sequencing platform. HLA typing covered class I and class II loci at four-digit resolution. The number of typed donors differed by locus: about 620-640 for A, B, C, DRB1 and DQB1; 522 for DQA1; around 610 for DPA1; and around 450 for DPB1. Several DR-DQ haplotypes were handled as single units for association and clustering because linkage in the cohort was strong. Across some 400 genotyped donors of the cohort, an average of approximately 220,000 unique TCR beta nucleotide sequences per donor were sequenced, and 15% to 20% of those sequences were non-productive. Results and caveats for the whole study, not just this receptor: The cohort was sequenced for TCR beta chains only, and without alpha or paired-chain data the features that could be detected were limited. HLA typing was unavailable for some donors at each locus, so association tests used only the typed subset. A later genetic analysis associated a missense DCLRE1C variant with V-gene and J-gene trimming of TCR beta chains, and an independent cohort replicated the association. Compared with the approximately 670-donor mean, donors in an Asian-associated ancestry cluster had fewer N-insertions in productive TCRs, according to a later genetic analysis. According to the authors, the approach could potentially be generalized to other disease states and immunological phenotypes. A few of the identified cytomegalovirus-associated TCR beta chains were confirmed in vitro to be specific for cytomegalovirus antigens. In a later analysis, HLA-associated TCR beta chains showed more clonal expansion and lower generation probabilities than non-associated chains that were equally common. While some public TCRs were present in many individuals, most TCR sequences turned up only very rarely across donors. In a later analysis, TCR association rates were found to vary across HLA loci, with the most associated TCRs seen for DRB1 alleles and the fewest for HLA-C alleles. Immune exposure information for the cohort was limited to CMV serostatus. Strong co-occurrence of HLA alleles, especially DR and DQ, made assigning TCR associations to individual alleles difficult. Specific HLA alleles were associated with more than 15,000 TCR beta sequences at a false discovery rate of 0.05 in a later analysis. The presence/absence analyses assumed that sequencing depth was roughly uniform across donors, and that assumption may not be true. Correlated functional status among segregating V segments might be attributable to linkage disequilibrium, but an unknown experimental factor could not be ruled out. The study listed 164 TCR beta chains as associated with cytomegalovirus. A cluster of highly shared sequence variants was judged likely to represent a technical artifact of the sequencing pipeline. In an earlier analysis of several hundred of the donors, most TCR beta V segments were observed in productive rearrangements about 90% or about 30% of the time, broadly matching IMGT annotations. Because counts were too low, about 18 rarely observed V segments, including chromosome 9 orphons, were excluded from the earlier analysis of 587 of the donors. The classifier was reported to diagnose cytomegalovirus status with high specificity and sensitivity in both the original cohort and the validation cohort. According to a later analysis, parvovirus B19, influenza, CMV and Epstein-Barr virus appeared linked to several top co-occurrence clusters. Some IMGT-functional V segments, including TRBV6-2 and TRBV6-3, could not be told apart with the 87-base-pair reads, so those segments were excluded. A further reported finding was that TCR beta sequences accurately predicted the HLA-A and HLA-B alleles for most subjects in the first cohort. According to a later analysis, most CMV-associated TCR beta chains appeared to be HLA-restricted, and the HLA associations seemed to be driven largely by CMV exposure.

The cohort comprised some 700 healthy bone marrow donors. Cohort members were all nominally healthy when sampled, although unrecorded immune exposures were likely present. The donor was CMV seropositive and belonged to the group of more than 250 seropositive cohort members. Every donor gave a peripheral blood sample, and the peripheral blood mononuclear cells from that sample were used for TCR beta sequencing. Genomic DNA extraction from the blood cell samples was performed with the Qiagen DNeasy Blood Extraction Kit. The library was obtained by the immunoSEQ multiplex PCR assay. The multiplex PCR relied on a mix of 60 forward primers for TCR Vbeta segments and 13 reverse primers for TCR Jbeta segments. The CDR3 region of rearranged TCR beta genes was amplified from genomic DNA with a multiplex PCR assay. Amplified TCR beta libraries were sequenced as 87-base-pair reads on the Illumina HiSeq System. Concerning the study's data processing: A later analysis counted some 80 million unique TCR beta chains across the 690 or so repertoires, and 9.5 million to 11 million of these chains were shared by at least two donors. A nearest-neighbor algorithm error-corrected the raw reads and collapsed the reads into unique sequences, merging closely related sequences to remove PCR and sequencing errors. V, D and J gene segments were assigned by aligning CDR3 sequences to IMGT reference sequences. For a sequence to be retained, at least a six-nucleotide match to both a V gene segment and a J gene segment was required. Rearrangements were called productive when the CDR3 lacked stop codons and stayed in frame with V and J; all others were non-productive. CDR3 was defined by IMGT convention, running from the second conserved V-encoded cysteine to the conserved J-encoded phenylalanine. The earlier analysis of fewer than 750 of the donors excluded sequences that lacked an unambiguous match to a single V gene segment. In an earlier analysis of about 590 of the donors, a V segment was called functional when productive rearrangements were above 56.7%, and segregating when the standard deviation between donors exceeded 5%. A statistical classification framework was developed to diagnose cytomegalovirus status using the catalog of TCR beta chain sequences. In a later analysis, TCR nucleotide sequences were compared against IMGT/GENE-DB human TR gene sequences so that V and J genes could be assigned. In a later analysis, CDR3 sequences and most-parsimonious VDJ recombination scenarios were assigned using the TCRdist pipeline. In a later analysis, every TCR beta chain was defined by the combination of its CDR3 amino acid sequence and its V-gene family, and reads without a unique V-gene family were dropped. As a way to deal with suspected cross-contamination and a sequencing artifact, a later analysis dropped roughly 620 nucleotide sequences that were highly shared and had low generation probability. In a later analysis, a clonal expansion index for each public chain was calculated from normalized within-repertoire ranks of inferred template counts. In a later analysis, generation probabilities were computed with a VDJ recombination model fitted to out-of-frame rearrangements, and the resulting probabilities were checked against IGoR. In a later analysis, hypergeometric tests were used to score TCR-TCR, TCR-HLA and TCR-CMV co-occurrence, with a repertoire-size bias correction applied to TCR pairs. False discovery rates were estimated in a later analysis by permuting HLA or CMV assignments 20 times. A later analysis grouped co-occurring TCRs with DBSCAN, adding TCRdist sequence similarity when clustering within HLA-allele-positive subsets. Repertoires with fewer than 30,000 or more than 120,000 public chains, plus five repertoires with anomalous nucleotide sharing, were excluded from co-occurrence clustering. What TCRdb holds here is the immuneACCESS table cut down to in-frame rearrangements. Part of the clones is not present; checked against another copy, under half of the missing clones reflect an unresolved V gene, and the others are unexplained. The V and J calls and the clone size are those of that table, but D and trimming were determined from the DNA. This sample is represented by 120,000 or so clones; 15% to 20% of them were singletons. Around 2.6% of the sample is held by the ten biggest clonotypes.

With regard to this clone: The antigen it recognizes is unknown. Base qualities are missing; no much larger clone stands one base away.

The CDR3 starts with the cysteine, ends with the phenylalanine, and has 11 residues. This entry keeps only the CDR3 DNA: 33 bases, framed from base 1. The germline V gene (reference sequence) supplies CDR1 GTSNPN and CDR2 SVGIG. Trimming removed 1 base from V and 6 bases from J, leaving 7 bases between the germline ends. This sequence was found in a female donor in good health and CMV-seropositive. Sequenced: PBMCs. The sequence joins TRBV30 to TRBJ2-7, with no confident D gene call. The CDR3 amino acid sequence is: CAWSDGSEQYF. The bases are TGTGCCTGGAGTGATGGCTCCGAGCAGTACTTC.